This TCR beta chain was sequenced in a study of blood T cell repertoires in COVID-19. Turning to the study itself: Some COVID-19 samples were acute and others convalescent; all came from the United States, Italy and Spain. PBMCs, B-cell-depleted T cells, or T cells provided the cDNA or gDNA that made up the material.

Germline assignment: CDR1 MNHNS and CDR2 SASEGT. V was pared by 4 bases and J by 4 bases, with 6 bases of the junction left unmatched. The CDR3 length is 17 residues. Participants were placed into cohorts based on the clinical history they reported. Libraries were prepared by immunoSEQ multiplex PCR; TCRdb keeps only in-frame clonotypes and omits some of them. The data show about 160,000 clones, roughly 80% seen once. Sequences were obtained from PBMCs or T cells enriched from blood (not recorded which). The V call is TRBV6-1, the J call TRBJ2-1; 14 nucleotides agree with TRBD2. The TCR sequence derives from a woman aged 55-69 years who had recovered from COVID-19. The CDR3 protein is CASSATWTSGGYNEQFF. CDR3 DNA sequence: TGTGCCAGCAGTGCGACCTGGACTAGCGGGGGGTACAATGAGCAGTTCTTC.